This T cell receptor (beta chain) was retrieved from a study of blood T cell repertoires in COVID-19. Across the study: The United States, Italy and Spain supplied acute and convalescent COVID-19 samples.

V lost 0 bases to trimming and J lost 5 bases, with 4 bases between them. Germline CDR1 and CDR2: SGHTA and FQGNSA. The CDR3 length is 12 residues. How the authors handled the data: Estimates of nucleated cell counts were drawn from the amplification of reference gene primers. The protocol was immunoSEQ multiplex PCR, while the TCRdb copy is restricted to in-frame clones and leaves out a portion. That table is the source of V, J and clone size, and D and trimming were worked out from the DNA. The data contain under 200,000 clones, 82% of them seen just once; the ten biggest clones take up 4.5% to 6.5%. Participants were aged about 18 to 100 years, lived in 24 US areas, and enrolled virtually. Participants reported their clinical history, and cohort assignment relied on those reports.

This receptor was obtained from a woman in her sixties or seventies with acute COVID-19. Sequenced material: PBMCs or T cells enriched from blood (not recorded which). V and J are TRBV7-2 and TRBJ1-2; D remains unclear. The CDR3 coding sequence is TGTGCCAGCAGCTTAGCGAGTTATGGCTACACCTTC. Protein: CASSLASYGYTF.